This T cell receptor beta chain was captured by sequencing in a study of metastatic and nonmetastatic thyroid tumors. No patient had received any treatment before thyroid surgery. TCRdb reassembled clones from the PCR reads with MiXCR. The sample shows 20,000 to 25,000 clones, around 30% of them seen only once. The junction had 1 base not matched to a gene; V was cut back by 3 bases and J by 2 bases. The germline CDR1 and CDR2 sequences are DFQATT and SNEGSKA (reference sequence). The CDR3 is made up of 13 amino acids. The chain employs TRBV20-1 and TRBJ1-5; 7 bases are shared with TRBD1. The TCR originated in a female donor with papillary thyroid cancer or a benign thyroid nodule (not recorded which). Some clones in this sample may be carry-over from other donors' samples. The sequenced sample was tumor tissue. In DNA, the CDR3 is TGCAGTGCTAGCGGGACAGGCAATCAGCCCCAGCATTTT. Its translation is CSASGTGNQPQHF.